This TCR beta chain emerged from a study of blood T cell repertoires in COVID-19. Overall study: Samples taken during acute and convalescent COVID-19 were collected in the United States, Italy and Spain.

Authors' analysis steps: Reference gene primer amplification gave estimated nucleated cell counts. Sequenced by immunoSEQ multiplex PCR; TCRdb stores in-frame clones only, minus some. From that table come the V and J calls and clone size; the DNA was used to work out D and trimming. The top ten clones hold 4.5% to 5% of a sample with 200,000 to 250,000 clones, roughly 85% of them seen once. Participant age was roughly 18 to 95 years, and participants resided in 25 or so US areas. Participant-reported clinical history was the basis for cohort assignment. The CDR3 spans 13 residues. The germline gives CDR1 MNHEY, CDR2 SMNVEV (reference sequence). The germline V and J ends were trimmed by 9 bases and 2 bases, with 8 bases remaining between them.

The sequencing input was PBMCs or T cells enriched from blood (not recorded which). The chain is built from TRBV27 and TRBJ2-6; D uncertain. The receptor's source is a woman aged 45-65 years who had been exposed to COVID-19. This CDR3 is CASSRAGANVLTF. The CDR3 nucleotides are TGTGCCAGTTCCCGAGCTGGGGCCAACGTCCTGACTTTC.